Listed below are T cell receptor beta chains from one sample, sequenced in a study of post-analysis software for immune sequencing data. TCRdb analysed the PCR reads with MiXCR anew, one entry per CDR3 protein. In the table there are about 540,000 distinct CDR3 sequences, around 34% of which are singletons. The sequencing sample was made of blood. The origin of the receptors is a girl between 2 and 17 years old with multiple sclerosis. The CDR3 runs from the conserved cysteine through the conserved F or W. D genes are given only for firm matches. For some rows the clone size is stated as once, few or many, or as a class when expanded; others skip it.

j_gene: TRBJ2-5; abundance: NA; v_gene: TRBV2; d_gene: TRBD2; CDR3aa: CASRGSSGGHETQYF; CDR3nt: TGTGCCAGCAGGGGAAGTAGCGGGGGGCACGAGACCCAGTACTTC
j_gene: TRBJ2-1; abundance: NA; v_gene: TRBV4-1; d_gene: NA; CDR3aa: CASSQDGITYNEQFF; CDR3nt: TGCGCCAGCAGCCAAGATGGAATCACTTACAATGAGCAGTTCTTC
j_gene: TRBJ1-4; abundance: NA; v_gene: TRBV25-1; d_gene: NA; CDR3aa: CASSPNEGKNEKLFF; CDR3nt: TGTGCCAGCAGTCCGAACGAGGGGAAAAATGAAAAACTGTTTTTT
j_gene: TRBJ2-1; abundance: NA; v_gene: TRBV5-6; d_gene: TRBD2; CDR3aa: CASSSLAGGNYNEQFF; CDR3nt: TGTGCCAGCAGCTCACTAGCGGGGGGGAACTACAATGAGCAGTTCTTC
j_gene: TRBJ1-6; abundance: NA; v_gene: TRBV6-6; d_gene: NA; CDR3aa: CASSRRRDGYNSPLHF; CDR3nt: TGTGCCAGCAGTCGTCGCCGGGACGGATATAATTCACCCCTCCACTTT
j_gene: TRBJ1-1; abundance: few; v_gene: TRBV29-1; d_gene: NA; CDR3aa: CSVVRQMNTEAFF; CDR3nt: TGCAGCGTTGTACGACAGATGAACACTGAAGCTTTCTTT
j_gene: TRBJ1-5; abundance: NA; v_gene: TRBV20-1; d_gene: NA; CDR3aa: CSARDRRGGLWLGQPQHF; CDR3nt: TGCAGTGCTAGAGATCGACGAGGGGGACTGTGGTTGGGTCAGCCCCAGCATTTT
j_gene: TRBJ1-2; abundance: many; v_gene: TRBV5-1; d_gene: TRBD1; CDR3aa: CASTILKTGGESIDGYTF; CDR3nt: TGCGCCAGCACCATTCTAAAGACAGGGGGCGAATCCATTGATGGCTACACCTTC
j_gene: TRBJ2-5; abundance: few; v_gene: TRBV7-9; d_gene: NA; CDR3aa: CASSIGASAETQYF; CDR3nt: TGTGCCAGCAGCATTGGGGCTAGCGCAGAGACCCAGTACTTC
j_gene: TRBJ2-7; abundance: NA; v_gene: TRBV29-1; d_gene: NA; CDR3aa: CSVEVGTAKEEQYF; CDR3nt: TGCAGCGTTGAAGTTGGGACGGCTAAGGAGGAGCAGTACTTC
j_gene: TRBJ2-7; abundance: few; v_gene: TRBV6-1; d_gene: NA; CDR3aa: CASRALQPGTLSYEQYF; CDR3nt: TGTGCCAGCAGGGCTCTACAGCCGGGGACACTCTCCTACGAGCAGTACTTC
j_gene: TRBJ1-1; abundance: NA; v_gene: TRBV3-1; d_gene: TRBD1; CDR3aa: CATQGGRNTEAFF; CDR3nt: TGTGCCACTCAGGGGGGACGGAACACTGAAGCTTTCTTT
j_gene: TRBJ2-7; abundance: NA; v_gene: TRBV20-1; d_gene: NA; CDR3aa: CSASFLGAATIPSYEQYF; CDR3nt: TGCAGTGCTAGTTTCCTCGGGGCGGCTACTATACCCTCCTACGAGCAGTACTTC
j_gene: TRBJ2-1; abundance: few; v_gene: TRBV5-1; d_gene: TRBD1; CDR3aa: CASSVGQGNYNEQFF; CDR3nt: TGCGCCAGCAGCGTGGGACAGGGGAACTACAATGAGCAGTTCTTC
j_gene: TRBJ2-5; abundance: NA; v_gene: TRBV20-1; d_gene: NA; CDR3aa: CSARQQPQETQYF; CDR3nt: TGCAGTGCTAGACAACAGCCCCAAGAGACCCAGTACTTC
j_gene: TRBJ2-1; abundance: many; v_gene: TRBV29-1; d_gene: NA; CDR3aa: CSVEDPGPGSYNEQFF; CDR3nt: TGCAGCGTTGAAGATCCCGGCCCGGGGTCCTACAATGAGCAGTTCTTC
j_gene: TRBJ1-5; abundance: few; v_gene: TRBV6-2/TRBV6-3; d_gene: TRBD1; CDR3aa: CASSQRGQGSNQPQHF; CDR3nt: TGTGCCAGCAGCCAACGTGGACAGGGTAGCAATCAGCCCCAGCATTTT
j_gene: TRBJ1-4; abundance: NA; v_gene: TRBV2; d_gene: NA; CDR3aa: CASSLQSNEKLFF; CDR3nt: TGTGCCAGCAGCCTACAGAGTAATGAAAAACTGTTTTTT
j_gene: TRBJ2-7; abundance: NA; v_gene: TRBV27; d_gene: NA; CDR3aa: CASSLSRGYEQYF; CDR3nt: TGTGCCAGCAGTTTATCACGGGGATACGAGCAGTACTTC
j_gene: TRBJ2-3; abundance: few; v_gene: TRBV12-3/TRBV12-4; d_gene: NA; CDR3aa: CASMSDTQYF; CDR3nt: TGTGCCAGCATGAGTGATACGCAGTATTTT
j_gene: TRBJ2-4; abundance: NA; v_gene: TRBV5-1; d_gene: NA; CDR3aa: CASSVMRGAENIQYF; CDR3nt: TGCGCCAGCTCCGTAATGAGGGGCGCGGAAAACATTCAGTACTTC
j_gene: TRBJ1-1; abundance: NA; v_gene: TRBV6-1; d_gene: NA; CDR3aa: CASCLGTEAFF; CDR3nt: TGTGCCAGTTGTCTGGGAACTGAAGCTTTCTTT
j_gene: TRBJ1-4; abundance: NA; v_gene: TRBV12-3/TRBV12-4; d_gene: NA; CDR3aa: CASRKGEMEKRFF; CDR3nt: TGTGCCAGCAGAAAGGGGGAGATGGAAAAACGGTTTTTT
j_gene: TRBJ2-1; abundance: few; v_gene: TRBV7-2; d_gene: TRBD2; CDR3aa: CASSLRLAGSYNEQFF; CDR3nt: TGTGCCAGCAGCTTACGGTTAGCGGGGTCCTACAATGAGCAGTTCTTC
j_gene: TRBJ2-5; abundance: NA; v_gene: TRBV4-1; d_gene: NA; CDR3aa: CASSRTRDQLGTQYF; CDR3nt: TGCGCCAGCAGCCGGACTCGGGATCAGTTGGGGACCCAGTACTTC
j_gene: TRBJ2-7; abundance: NA; v_gene: TRBV6-5; d_gene: NA; CDR3aa: CASSQTATYEQYF; CDR3nt: TGTGCCAGCAGTCAGACAGCCACCTACGAGCAGTACTTC
j_gene: TRBJ2-7; abundance: NA; v_gene: TRBV12-3/TRBV12-4; d_gene: NA; CDR3aa: CASSPIDYEQYF; CDR3nt: TGTGCCAGCAGTCCGATAGACTACGAGCAGTACTTC
j_gene: TRBJ2-7; abundance: NA; v_gene: TRBV20-1; d_gene: TRBD2; CDR3aa: CRASGGATEQYF; CDR3nt: TGCAGGGCTAGCGGGGGGGCAACTGAGCAGTACTTC
j_gene: TRBJ2-2; abundance: NA; v_gene: TRBV4-1; d_gene: NA; CDR3aa: CASSQANMGMGTGELFF; CDR3nt: TGCGCCAGCAGCCAAGCGAACATGGGGATGGGCACCGGGGAGCTGTTTTTT
j_gene: TRBJ2-1; abundance: many; v_gene: TRBV29-1; d_gene: NA; CDR3aa: CSVEVLSNEQFF; CDR3nt: TGCAGCGTTGAAGTCCTTAGCAATGAGCAGTTCTTC
j_gene: TRBJ2-5; abundance: once; v_gene: TRBV5-6; d_gene: NA; CDR3aa: CASSLFSEQYF; CDR3nt: TGTGCCAGCAGCTTATTTAGTGAGCAGTACTTC
j_gene: TRBJ2-7; abundance: NA; v_gene: TRBV11-2; d_gene: NA; CDR3aa: CASSLMDSSYEQYF; CDR3nt: TGTGCCAGCAGCTTAATGGACAGCTCCTACGAGCAGTACTTC
j_gene: TRBJ2-5; abundance: NA; v_gene: TRBV29-1; d_gene: TRBD2; CDR3aa: CSVETYPGLAGGVETQYF; CDR3nt: TGCAGCGTTGAGACGTACCCGGGACTAGCGGGGGGGGTGGAGACCCAGTACTTC
j_gene: TRBJ1-1; abundance: NA; v_gene: TRBV20-1; d_gene: NA; CDR3aa: CSARARASTETFF; CDR3nt: TGCAGTGCTAGAGCGAGGGCCAGCACTGAAACTTTCTTT
j_gene: TRBJ1-2; abundance: few; v_gene: TRBV14; d_gene: NA; CDR3aa: CASSQSRDYGYTF; CDR3nt: TGTGCCAGCAGCCAATCTCGAGACTATGGCTACACCTTC
j_gene: TRBJ2-3; abundance: NA; v_gene: TRBV5-4; d_gene: NA; CDR3aa: CASSLGQANLGDTQYF; CDR3nt: TGTGCCAGCAGCTTGGGACAGGCAAACCTGGGAGATACGCAGTATTTT
j_gene: TRBJ1-4; abundance: NA; v_gene: TRBV10-3; d_gene: TRBD1; CDR3aa: CAIGQGSSTNEKLFF; CDR3nt: TGTGCCATAGGACAGGGCTCCTCAACTAATGAAAAACTGTTTTTT
j_gene: TRBJ2-5; abundance: few; v_gene: TRBV5-6; d_gene: TRBD2; CDR3aa: CASSSGLAGVYQETQYF; CDR3nt: TGTGCCAGCAGCTCGGGACTAGCGGGGGTGTACCAAGAGACCCAGTACTTC
j_gene: TRBJ2-1; abundance: many; v_gene: TRBV7-7; d_gene: NA; CDR3aa: CASSLSSWGTKGGNEQFF; CDR3nt: TGTGCTAGCAGCTTAAGCTCTTGGGGCACGAAAGGGGGGAATGAGCAGTTCTTC
j_gene: TRBJ2-5; abundance: few; v_gene: TRBV5-1; d_gene: NA; CDR3aa: CASSLAKGTATQYF; CDR3nt: TGCGCCAGCAGCTTGGCCAAAGGGACTGCGACCCAGTACTTC
j_gene: TRBJ2-1; abundance: once; v_gene: TRBV13; d_gene: NA; CDR3aa: CASSLLEVGDSEGYNEQFF; CDR3nt: TGTGCCAGCAGCTTATTAGAGGTCGGGGACTCCGAGGGCTACAATGAGCAGTTCTTC
j_gene: TRBJ2-3; abundance: few; v_gene: TRBV10-3; d_gene: TRBD2; CDR3aa: CAIKAGGSTDTQYF; CDR3nt: TGTGCCATAAAAGCGGGGGGAAGCACAGATACGCAGTATTTT
j_gene: TRBJ1-4; abundance: NA; v_gene: TRBV11-2; d_gene: TRBD1; CDR3aa: CASSATGAVVNEKLFF; CDR3nt: TGTGCCAGCAGCGCCACAGGGGCGGTGGTTAATGAAAAACTGTTTTTT
j_gene: TRBJ2-7; abundance: NA; v_gene: TRBV7-9; d_gene: NA; CDR3aa: CASSQPSGTGISYEQYF; CDR3nt: TGTGCCAGCAGCCAACCGAGCGGGACAGGCATCTCCTACGAGCAGTACTTC
j_gene: TRBJ1-1; abundance: few; v_gene: TRBV6-5; d_gene: NA; CDR3aa: CASSYLRTTEAFF; CDR3nt: TGTGCCAGCAGTTACCTCCGGACAACTGAAGCTTTCTTT
j_gene: TRBJ2-3; abundance: NA; v_gene: TRBV7-2; d_gene: TRBD2; CDR3aa: CASSFSGGALDTQYF; CDR3nt: TGTGCCAGCAGCTTTAGCGGGGGGGCCCTAGATACGCAGTATTTT
j_gene: TRBJ1-2; abundance: NA; v_gene: TRBV29-1; d_gene: NA; CDR3aa: CSVPGYYGYTF; CDR3nt: TGCAGCGTTCCCGGGTACTATGGCTACACCTTC
j_gene: TRBJ2-1; abundance: NA; v_gene: TRBV5-1; d_gene: TRBD1; CDR3aa: CASSSLPGQGKDEQFF; CDR3nt: TGCGCCAGCAGCTCTCTCCCGGGACAGGGGAAGGATGAGCAGTTCTTC
j_gene: TRBJ2-5; abundance: many; v_gene: TRBV10-3; d_gene: NA; CDR3aa: CAISGTGIGETQYF; CDR3nt: TGTGCCATCAGTGGAACAGGGATTGGAGAGACCCAGTACTTC
j_gene: TRBJ1-1; abundance: NA; v_gene: TRBV5-1; d_gene: NA; CDR3aa: CASSRDPRNTEAFF; CDR3nt: TGCGCCAGCAGCCGGGACCCTCGAAACACTGAAGCTTTCTTT
j_gene: TRBJ2-3; abundance: NA; v_gene: TRBV4-1; d_gene: NA; CDR3aa: CACSQPGERGTQYF; CDR3nt: TGCGCCTGCAGTCAACCCGGGGAACGGGGTACGCAGTATTTT
j_gene: TRBJ2-4; abundance: few; v_gene: TRBV4-2; d_gene: NA; CDR3aa: CASSQGDGRNIQYF; CDR3nt: TGTGCCAGCAGCCAAGGGGACGGAAGAAACATTCAGTACTTC
j_gene: TRBJ2-3; abundance: few; v_gene: TRBV24-1; d_gene: TRBD2; CDR3aa: CATSDPLAGAYTDTQYF; CDR3nt: TGTGCCACCAGTGATCCATTAGCGGGGGCGTACACAGATACGCAGTATTTT
j_gene: TRBJ1-1; abundance: NA; v_gene: TRBV11-2; d_gene: NA; CDR3aa: CASSFGGGGTNTEAFF; CDR3nt: TGTGCCAGCAGCTTCGGCGGCGGGGGAACTAACACTGAAGCTTTCTTT
j_gene: TRBJ2-7; abundance: few; v_gene: TRBV24-1; d_gene: NA; CDR3aa: CATSDSAPSYEQYF; CDR3nt: TGTGCCACCAGTGATTCGGCCCCCTCCTACGAGCAGTACTTC
j_gene: TRBJ2-3; abundance: few; v_gene: TRBV28; d_gene: TRBD1; CDR3aa: CASSLIGWTGSSTDTQYF; CDR3nt: TGTGCCAGCAGTTTAATTGGCTGGACAGGAAGTAGCACAGATACGCAGTATTTT